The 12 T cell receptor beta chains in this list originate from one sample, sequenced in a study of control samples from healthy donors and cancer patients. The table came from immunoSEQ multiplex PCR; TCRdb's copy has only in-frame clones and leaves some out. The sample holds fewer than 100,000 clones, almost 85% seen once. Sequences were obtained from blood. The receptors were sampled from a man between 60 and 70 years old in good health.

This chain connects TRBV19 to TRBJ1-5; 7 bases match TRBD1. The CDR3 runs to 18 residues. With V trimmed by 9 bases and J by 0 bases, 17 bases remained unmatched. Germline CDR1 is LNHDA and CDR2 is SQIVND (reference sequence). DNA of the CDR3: TGTGCCAGCAGGGGGGGGTTACCAACTATCGATAGCAATCAGCCCCAGCATTTT. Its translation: CASRGGLPTIDSNQPQHF.

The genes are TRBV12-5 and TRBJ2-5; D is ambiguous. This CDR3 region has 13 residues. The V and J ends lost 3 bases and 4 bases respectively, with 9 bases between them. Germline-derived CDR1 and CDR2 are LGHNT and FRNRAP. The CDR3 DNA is TGTGCTAGTGGTTTCGGCGCAGTAGAGACCCAGTACTTC. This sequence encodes CASGFGAVETQYF.

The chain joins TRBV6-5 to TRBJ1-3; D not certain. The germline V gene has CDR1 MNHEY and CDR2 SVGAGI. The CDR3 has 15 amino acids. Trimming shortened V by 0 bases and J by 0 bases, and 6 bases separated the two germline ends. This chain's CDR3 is CASSYSQFSGNTIYF. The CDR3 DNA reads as TGTGCCAGCAGTTACTCACAGTTCTCTGGAAACACCATATATTTT.

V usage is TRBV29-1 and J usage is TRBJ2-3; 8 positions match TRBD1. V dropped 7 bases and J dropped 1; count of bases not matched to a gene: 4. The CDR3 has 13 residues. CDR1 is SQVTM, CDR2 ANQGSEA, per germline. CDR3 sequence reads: CSARQGRTDTQYF. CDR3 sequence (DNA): TGCAGCGCCCGACAGGGGCGCACAGATACGCAGTATTTT.

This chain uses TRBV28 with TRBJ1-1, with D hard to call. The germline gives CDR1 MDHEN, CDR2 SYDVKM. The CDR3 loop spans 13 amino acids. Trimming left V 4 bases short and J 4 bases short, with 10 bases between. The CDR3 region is CASSSYSGTEAFF. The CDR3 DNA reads TGTGCCAGCAGTTCCTACAGCGGCACTGAAGCTTTCTTT.

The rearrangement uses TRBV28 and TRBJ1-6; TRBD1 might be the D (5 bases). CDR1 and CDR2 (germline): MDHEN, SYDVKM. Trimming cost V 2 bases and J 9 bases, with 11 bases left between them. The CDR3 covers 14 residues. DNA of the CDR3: TGTGCCAGCAGTTTAGACGGGACGGGTTCACCCCTCCACTTT. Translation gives CASSLDGTGSPLHF. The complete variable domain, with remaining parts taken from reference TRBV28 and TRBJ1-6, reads DVKVTQSSRYLVKRTGEKVFLECVQDMDHENMFWYRQDPGLGLRLIYFSYDVKMKEKGDIPEGYSVSREKKERFSLILESASTNQTSMYLCASSLDGTGSPLHFGNGTRLTVT.

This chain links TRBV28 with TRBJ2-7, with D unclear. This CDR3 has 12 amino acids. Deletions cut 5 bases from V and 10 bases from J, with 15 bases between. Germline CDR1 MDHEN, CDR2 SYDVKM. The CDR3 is CASSLAKRFQYF. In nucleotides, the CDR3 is TGTGCCAGCAGTCTCGCGAAACGATTCCAGTACTTC.

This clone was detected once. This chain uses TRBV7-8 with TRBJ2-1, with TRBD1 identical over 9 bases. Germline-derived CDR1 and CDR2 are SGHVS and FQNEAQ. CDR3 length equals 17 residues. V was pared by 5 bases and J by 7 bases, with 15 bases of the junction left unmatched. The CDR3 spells CASSGIAPGTGTNEQFF. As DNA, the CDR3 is TGTGCCAGCAGCGGGATCGCGCCCGGGACAGGGACGAATGAGCAGTTCTTC.

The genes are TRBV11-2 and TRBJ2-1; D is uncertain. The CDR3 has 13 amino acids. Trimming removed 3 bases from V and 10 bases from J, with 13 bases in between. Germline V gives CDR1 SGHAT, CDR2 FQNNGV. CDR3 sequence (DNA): TGTGCCAGCAGCTTGCAGTACGGCCAAGAGCAGTTCTTC. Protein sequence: CASSLQYGQEQFF.

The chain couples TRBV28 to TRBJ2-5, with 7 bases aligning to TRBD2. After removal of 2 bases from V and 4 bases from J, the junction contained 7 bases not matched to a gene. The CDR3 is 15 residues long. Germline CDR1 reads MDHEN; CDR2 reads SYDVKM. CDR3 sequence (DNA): TGTGCCAGCAGTTTAGTGGGAGGGCCACGAGAGACCCAGTACTTC. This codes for CASSLVGGPRETQYF.

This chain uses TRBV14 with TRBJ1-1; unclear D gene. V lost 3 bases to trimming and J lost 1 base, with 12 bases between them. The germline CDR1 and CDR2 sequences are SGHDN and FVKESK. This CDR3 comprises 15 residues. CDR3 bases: TGTGCCAGCAGCCAGAGCTTCCGAGGGAACACTGAAGCTTTCTTT. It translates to CASSQSFRGNTEAFF.

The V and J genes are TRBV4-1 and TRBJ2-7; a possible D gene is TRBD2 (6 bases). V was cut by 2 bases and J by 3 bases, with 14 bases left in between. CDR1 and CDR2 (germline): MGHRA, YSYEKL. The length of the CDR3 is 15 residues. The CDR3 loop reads CASSQYPGTVYEQYF. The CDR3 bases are TGCGCCAGCAGCCAATATCCCGGGACTGTCTACGAGCAGTACTTC.